The 17 T cell receptor beta chains in this list originate from one sample, sequenced in a study of blood T cell repertoires in COVID-19. Assay used: immunoSEQ multiplex PCR; TCRdb lists only in-frame clones, some missing. The sample lists approximately 230,000 clones, 75% to 90% occurring once. The sequenced material came from peripheral blood. The receptors shown here come from a man aged 30 to 45 who had recovered from COVID-19.

This chain uses TRBV11-3 with TRBJ2-7; 11 bases match TRBD1. Trimming at V came to 5 bases and at J to 6 bases, leaving 6 bases not matched to a gene. The CDR3 covers 14 residues. Per the germline V gene, CDR1 is SGHNT and CDR2 is YENEEA. The CDR3 sequence is CASSPGQGAGEQYF. CDR3 bases: TGTGCCAGCAGCCCTGGACAGGGGGCGGGCGAGCAGTACTTC.

The V gene is TRBV7-2, the J gene TRBJ2-3; D gene unclear. The CDR3 runs to 14 residues. The germline V gene has CDR1 SGHTA and CDR2 FQGNSA. Trimming took off 4 bases at V and 3 bases at J, with 11 bases between the two ends. The CDR3 loop reads CASSWVASTDTQYF. The CDR3 nucleotides read TGTGCCAGCAGCTGGGTAGCTAGTACAGATACGCAGTATTTT.

J is TRBJ2-1 and V is TRBV11-2; 10 bases match TRBD2. J was trimmed by 3 bases and V by 1 base; bases with no gene match: 0. The CDR3 consists of 15 residues. Germline V gene lookup returns CDR1 SGHAT and CDR2 FQNNGV. CDR3 sequence reads: CASSLVAGGYNEQFF. As DNA, the CDR3 is TGTGCCAGCAGCTTAGTAGCGGGGGGCTACAATGAGCAGTTCTTC.

This clone was seen repeatedly, ten times or more. This chain links TRBV24-1 with TRBJ2-3, with D uncertain. V dropped 5 bases and J dropped 2 bases, with 4 bases sitting between them. CDR3 length: 12 residues. Germline V lookup: CDR1 KGHDR, CDR2 SFDVKD. CDR3 sequence: CATSGDTDTQYF. In DNA, the CDR3 is TGTGCCACCAGTGGCGACACAGATACGCAGTATTTT.

Regarding this clone: A read error may account for a junction end that differs from germline. The J gene is TRBJ1-5, the V gene TRBV12-3 or TRBV12-4; TRBD1 matches 12 bases. The length of the CDR3 is 13 residues. The CDR3 sequence: CASGTGGNQPQHF. The CDR3 DNA is TGTGCCAGCGGGACAGGGGGCAACCAGCCCCAGCATTTT.

CDR3 in amino acids: CASSSQDRLKETQYF. CDR3 in DNA: TGTGCCAGCAGTTCACAGGACAGGTTGAAAGAGACCCAGTACTTC. This chain links TRBV5-4 with TRBJ2-5; 7 positions match TRBD1. The CDR3 totals 15 residues. Germline CDR1 is SGHNT and CDR2 is YYREEE (reference sequence). Unmatched junction bases numbered 10, after V lost 5 bases and J lost 3 bases.

This sequence joins TRBV12-3 or TRBV12-4 and TRBJ2-1; no firm D call. The CDR3 length is 13 residues. Trimming pared 6 bases from V and 7 bases from J, leaving 13 bases between. The CDR3 DNA reads TGTGCCAGCAGCCCCCTCCCCAGTAATGAGCAGTTCTTC. This encodes CASSPLPSNEQFF.

The rearrangement uses TRBV7-9 and TRBJ1-2; no clear D. CDR3 length equals 12 residues. With 5 bases removed from V and 7 bases from J, the gap between germline ends came to 11 bases. Germline loops: CDR1 SEHNR, CDR2 FQNEAQ (reference sequence). CDR3 DNA sequence: TGTGCCAGCAGCCCGCGCCCCGTTGGCTACACCTTC. Protein: CASSPRPVGYTF.

This sequence joins TRBV5-1 and TRBJ2-1, with 7 bases lining up with TRBD2. Germline-derived CDR1 and CDR2 are SGHRS and YFSETQ. This CDR3 is built from 15 residues. V lost 3 bases and J lost 0; bases outside the gene matches: 3. This chain's CDR3 is CASSSGGSSYNEQFF. In DNA form, the CDR3 reads TGCGCCAGCAGCTCGGGCGGGAGCTCCTACAATGAGCAGTTCTTC.

The CDR3, as DNA: TGCGCCAGCAGCTTGGGGTTCGGGGTCGCCACTGAAGCTTTCTTT. As protein: CASSLGFGVATEAFF. The gene calls are TRBV5-1 and TRBJ1-1; no clear D. Germline loops: CDR1 SGHRS, CDR2 YFSETQ. The CDR3 is 15 amino acids. Trimming cost V 0 bases and J 4 bases, with 13 bases left between them.

V is TRBV11-3 and J is TRBJ2-1; TRBD2 matches 15 bases. V was pared by 5 bases and J by 5 bases, with 7 bases of the junction left unmatched. This CDR3 comprises 17 residues. The germline CDR1 and CDR2 sequences are SGHNT and YENEEA. CDR3 sequence (DNA): TGTGCCAGCAGCCCCGGGACTAGCGGGGGGACTCACAATGAGCAGTTCTTC. Translated, it gives CASSPGTSGGTHNEQFF. Full variable domain (outside the CDR3, taken from reference TRBV11-3 and TRBJ2-1): EAGVVQSPRYKIIEKKQPVAFWCNPISGHNTLYWYLQNLGQGPELLIRYENEEAVDDSQLPKDRFSAERLKGVDSTLKIQPAELGDSAVYLCASSPGTSGGTHNEQFFGPGTRLTVL.

The CDR3 sequence is CASSLSQNEQFF. CDR3 DNA: TGTGCCAGCTCACTCTCCCAGAATGAGCAGTTCTTC. The V call is TRBV18, the J call TRBJ2-1; D is uncertain. Germline CDR1 and CDR2: KGHSH and LQKENI. The ends were cut back, 4 bases at V and 7 bases at J, with 8 bases in the middle. The CDR3 spans 12 residues.

The V gene is TRBV5-1, the J gene TRBJ1-1, with 8 nucleotides matching TRBD1. Germline trimming cut 3 bases from V and 4 bases from J; bases unmatched to any gene: 11. This CDR3 has 16 residues. Germline V CDR1 and CDR2: SGHRS, YFSETQ. The CDR3 DNA reads TGCGCCAGCAGCTCGGGGACAGGAGACTGGGGCACTGAAGCTTTCTTT. Protein product: CASSSGTGDWGTEAFF.

CDR3 residues: CASSPPGVEETQYF. The DNA for the CDR3 is TGTGCCAGCAGCCCACCGGGAGTTGAAGAGACCCAGTACTTC. This chain uses TRBV7-8 with TRBJ2-5; perhaps TRBD2 as D (6 bases). Between the trimmed V and J ends, which lost 5 bases and 3 bases, there was a span of 13 bases. CDR1 and CDR2 from the germline V gene are SGHVS and FQNEAQ. The CDR3 spans 14 residues.

This rearrangement joins TRBV15 to TRBJ2-3; 11 positions agree with TRBD2. J was trimmed by 0 bases and V by 1 base; bases with no gene match: 6. The germline V gene has CDR1 LNHNV and CDR2 YYDKDF (reference sequence). This CDR3 region has 18 residues. DNA of the CDR3: TGTGCCACCAGCAGAGGTTCGACTAGCGGGGTCAGCACAGATACGCAGTATTTT. Residues: CATSRGSTSGVSTDTQYF. The variable domain in full, completed from reference TRBV15 and TRBJ2-3, reads DAMVIQNPRYQVTQFGKPVTLSCSQTLNHNVMYWYQQKSSQAPKLLFHYYDKDFNNEADTPDNFQSRRPNTSFCFLDIRSPGLGDTAMYLCATSRGSTSGVSTDTQYFGPGTRLTVL.

The V gene is TRBV7-2, the J gene TRBJ1-2, with 7 bases matching TRBD1. The V and J ends lost 5 bases and 2 bases, in that order; junction bases with no gene match: 2. Germline CDR1 reads SGHTA; CDR2 reads FQGNSA. The CDR3 has 13 amino acids. The CDR3 reads CASSPDRNYGYTF. In nucleotides, the CDR3 is TGTGCCAGCAGCCCGGACAGGAACTATGGCTACACCTTC.

The V and J genes are TRBV5-6 and TRBJ1-2, with D tentatively TRBD1 (6 bases). CDR1 is SGHDT, CDR2 YYEEEE, per germline. The CDR3 has 11 residues. With 2 bases removed from V and 13 bases from J, the gap between germline ends came to 12 bases. CDR3 bases: TGTGCCAGCAGCTTTAACAGGGTACTCACCTTC. It codes for CASSFNRVLTF.